This TCR beta chain was identified during a study of T cells in Graves' hyperthyroidism and ophthalmopathy. Exclusion of a patient resulted from uncontrolled infection, other autoimmune disease, pregnancy or lactation. The source of the PBMCs was 8.5 to 10 ml of fresh peripheral blood. Study findings and constraints: The authors' 13 V-J model separated ophthalmopathy from stable hyperthyroidism. Most thyroid-expanded clonotypes above 0.001 were also found in blood.

This clonotype occurred a few times. Antigen unknown. Germline assignment: CDR1 SEHNR and CDR2 FQNEAQ (reference sequence). V dropped 3 bases and J dropped 8; count of bases not matched to a gene: 10. This CDR3 region has 14 residues. It was RNA transcripts that yielded the amplified TCR beta CDR3 regions. HTBI primers were used for first-round RT-PCR of the TCR CDR3. MiXCR was run by TCRdb on the multiplex PCR reads, yielding one entry per CDR3 protein. Of around 440,000 distinct CDR3 sequences listed, approximately 14% are singletons. J is TRBJ2-7 and V is TRBV7-9; 7 bases match TRBD2. Material for sequencing was blood. The sequence came from a woman aged 18-29 years with Graves' hyperthyroidism. The CDR3 protein is CASSFTGGAGKQYF. Here the CDR3 DNA reads TGTGCCAGCAGCTTTACGGGAGGAGCAGGGAAGCAGTACTTC. Supplemented by reference TRBV7-9 and TRBJ2-7, the full variable domain reads DTGVSQNPRHKITKRGQNVTFRCDPISEHNRLYWYRQTLGQGPEFLTYFQNEAQLEKSRLLSDRFSAERPKGSFSTLEIQRTEQGDSAMYLCASSFTGGAGKQYFGPGTRLTVT.